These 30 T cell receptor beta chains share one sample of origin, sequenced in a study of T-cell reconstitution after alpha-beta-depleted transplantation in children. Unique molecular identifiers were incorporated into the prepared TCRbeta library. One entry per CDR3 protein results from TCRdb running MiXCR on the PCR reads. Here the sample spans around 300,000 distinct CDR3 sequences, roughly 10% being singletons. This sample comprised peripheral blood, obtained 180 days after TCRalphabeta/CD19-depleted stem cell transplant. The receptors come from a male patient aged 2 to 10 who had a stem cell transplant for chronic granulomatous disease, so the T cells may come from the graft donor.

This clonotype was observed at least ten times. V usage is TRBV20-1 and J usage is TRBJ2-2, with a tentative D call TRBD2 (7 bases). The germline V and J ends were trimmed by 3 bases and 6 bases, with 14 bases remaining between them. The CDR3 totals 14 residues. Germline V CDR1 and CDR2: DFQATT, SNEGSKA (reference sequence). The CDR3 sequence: CSASGGGPSGELFF. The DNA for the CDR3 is TGCAGTGCTAGTGGGGGGGGGCCATCCGGGGAGCTGTTTTTT.

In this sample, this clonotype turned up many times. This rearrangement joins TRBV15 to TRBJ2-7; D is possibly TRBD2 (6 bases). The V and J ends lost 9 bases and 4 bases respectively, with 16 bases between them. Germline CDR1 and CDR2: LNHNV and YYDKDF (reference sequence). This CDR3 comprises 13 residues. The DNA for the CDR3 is TGTGCCACTGCAGGAGGGTGGGGGTACGAGCAGTACTTC. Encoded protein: CATAGGWGYEQYF.

The CDR3 loop is CATSDQTVFGGYTF. The CDR3 DNA is TGTGCCACCAGTGATCAGACGGTATTCGGAGGCTACACCTTC. The J gene is TRBJ1-2, the V gene TRBV24-1; D uncertain. Between the trimmed V and J ends, which lost 3 bases and 8 bases, there was a span of 15 bases. This CDR3 has 14 amino acids. Germline-derived CDR1 and CDR2 are KGHDR and SFDVKD.

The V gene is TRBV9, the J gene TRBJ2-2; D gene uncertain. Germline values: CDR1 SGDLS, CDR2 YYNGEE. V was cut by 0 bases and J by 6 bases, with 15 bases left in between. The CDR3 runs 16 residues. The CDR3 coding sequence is TGTGCCAGCAGCGTAGGATGGGTGTGGGATCCCGGGGAGCTGTTTTTT. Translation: CASSVGWVWDPGELFF.

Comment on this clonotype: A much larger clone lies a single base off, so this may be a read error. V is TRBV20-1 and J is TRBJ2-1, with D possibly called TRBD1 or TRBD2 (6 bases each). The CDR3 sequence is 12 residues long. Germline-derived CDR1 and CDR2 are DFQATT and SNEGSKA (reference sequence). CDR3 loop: CSATGAGNEQSF. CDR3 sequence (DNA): TGCAGTGCTACAGGGGCGGGAAATGAGCAGTCCTTC.

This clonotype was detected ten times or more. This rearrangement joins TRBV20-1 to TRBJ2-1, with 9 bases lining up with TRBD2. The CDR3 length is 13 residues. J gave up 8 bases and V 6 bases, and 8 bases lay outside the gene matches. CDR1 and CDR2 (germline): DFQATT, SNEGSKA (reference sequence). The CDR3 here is CSAIAGEVDEQFF. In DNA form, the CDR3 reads TGCAGTGCAATAGCGGGAGAGGTTGATGAGCAGTTCTTC.

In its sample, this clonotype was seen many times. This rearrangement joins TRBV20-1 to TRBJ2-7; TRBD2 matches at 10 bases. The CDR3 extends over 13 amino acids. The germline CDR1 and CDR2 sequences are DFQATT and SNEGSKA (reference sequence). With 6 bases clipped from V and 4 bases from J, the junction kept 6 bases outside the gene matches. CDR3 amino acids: CSAKGLAAYEQYF. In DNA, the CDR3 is TGCAGTGCAAAAGGACTAGCGGCATACGAGCAGTACTTC.

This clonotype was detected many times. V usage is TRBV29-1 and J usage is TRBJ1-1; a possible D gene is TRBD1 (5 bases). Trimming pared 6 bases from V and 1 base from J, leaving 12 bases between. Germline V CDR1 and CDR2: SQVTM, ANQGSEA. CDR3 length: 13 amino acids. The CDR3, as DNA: TGCAGCGTCCCAATCGGGGGGAACACTGAAGCTTTCTTT. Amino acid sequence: CSVPIGGNTEAFF.

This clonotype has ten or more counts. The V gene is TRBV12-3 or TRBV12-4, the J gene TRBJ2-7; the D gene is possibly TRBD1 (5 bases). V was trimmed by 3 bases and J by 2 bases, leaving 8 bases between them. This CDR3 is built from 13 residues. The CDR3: CASSFDSAYEQYF. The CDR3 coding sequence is TGTGCCAGCAGTTTTGACAGCGCCTACGAGCAGTACTTC.

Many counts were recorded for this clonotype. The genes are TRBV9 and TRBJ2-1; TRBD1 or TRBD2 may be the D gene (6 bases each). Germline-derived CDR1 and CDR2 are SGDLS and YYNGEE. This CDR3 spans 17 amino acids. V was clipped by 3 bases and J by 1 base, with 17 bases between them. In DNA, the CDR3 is TGTGCCAGCAGCGAATTTTCGAGGGGGGCTTCCTACAATGAGCAGTTCTTC. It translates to CASSEFSRGASYNEQFF.

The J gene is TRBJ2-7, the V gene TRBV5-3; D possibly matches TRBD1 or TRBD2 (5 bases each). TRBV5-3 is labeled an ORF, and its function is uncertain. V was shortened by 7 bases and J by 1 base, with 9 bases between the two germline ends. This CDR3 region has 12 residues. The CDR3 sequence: CARGTRSYEQYF. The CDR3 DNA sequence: TGTGCCAGAGGGACGAGATCCTACGAGCAGTACTTC.

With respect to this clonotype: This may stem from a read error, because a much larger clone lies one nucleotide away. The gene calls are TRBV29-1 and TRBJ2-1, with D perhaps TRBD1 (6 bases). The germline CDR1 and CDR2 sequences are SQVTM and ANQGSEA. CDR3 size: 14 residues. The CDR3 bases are TGCAGTCATCTCCGGGACATCTTAGTCAATGAGCAGTTCTTC. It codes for CSHLRDILVNEQFF.

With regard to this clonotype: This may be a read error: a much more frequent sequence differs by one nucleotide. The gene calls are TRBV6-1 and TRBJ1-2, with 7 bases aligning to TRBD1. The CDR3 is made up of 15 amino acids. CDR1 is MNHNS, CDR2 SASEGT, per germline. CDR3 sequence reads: CASRTDREPNYVYTF. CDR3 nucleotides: TGTGCCAGCAGGACTGACAGGGAACCAAACTATGTCTACACCTTC.

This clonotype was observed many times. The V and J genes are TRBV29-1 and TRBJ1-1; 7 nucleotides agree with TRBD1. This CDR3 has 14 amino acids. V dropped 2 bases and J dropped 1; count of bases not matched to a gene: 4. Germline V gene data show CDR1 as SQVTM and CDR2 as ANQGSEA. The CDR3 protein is CSVEITGENTEAFF. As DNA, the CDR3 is TGCAGCGTTGAAATTACAGGGGAGAACACTGAAGCTTTCTTT.

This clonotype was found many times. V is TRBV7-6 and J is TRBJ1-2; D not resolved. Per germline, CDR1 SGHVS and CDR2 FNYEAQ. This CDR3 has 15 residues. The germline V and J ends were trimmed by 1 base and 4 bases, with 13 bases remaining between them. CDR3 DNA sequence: TGTGCCAGCAGCTTAGAACCCGGAGGGAGCTATGGCTACACCTTC. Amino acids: CASSLEPGGSYGYTF.

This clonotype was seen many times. CDR3 sequence reads: CASSVGLAYEQYF. The CDR3 DNA reads TGTGCCAGCAGTGTAGGACTTGCCTACGAGCAGTACTTC. The V gene is TRBV25-1, the J gene TRBJ2-7, with D possibly TRBD2 on 5 matching bases. Trimming shortened V by 4 bases and J by 2 bases, and 9 bases separated the two germline ends. The length of the CDR3 is 13 residues. Germline-derived CDR1 and CDR2 are MGHDK and SYGVNS.

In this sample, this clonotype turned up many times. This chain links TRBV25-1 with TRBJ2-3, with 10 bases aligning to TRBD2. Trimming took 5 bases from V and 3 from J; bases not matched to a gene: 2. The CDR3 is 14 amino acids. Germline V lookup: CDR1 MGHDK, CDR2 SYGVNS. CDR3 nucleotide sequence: TGTGCCAGCAGTCGGACTAGCGGTACAGATACGCAGTATTTT. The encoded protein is CASSRTSGTDTQYF.

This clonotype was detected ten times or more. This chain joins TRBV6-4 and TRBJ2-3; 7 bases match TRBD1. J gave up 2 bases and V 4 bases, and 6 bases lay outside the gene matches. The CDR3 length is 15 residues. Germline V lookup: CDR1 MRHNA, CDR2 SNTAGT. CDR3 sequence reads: CASSVETGNTDTQYF. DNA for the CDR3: TGTGCCAGCAGTGTTGAGACAGGGAACACAGATACGCAGTATTTT.

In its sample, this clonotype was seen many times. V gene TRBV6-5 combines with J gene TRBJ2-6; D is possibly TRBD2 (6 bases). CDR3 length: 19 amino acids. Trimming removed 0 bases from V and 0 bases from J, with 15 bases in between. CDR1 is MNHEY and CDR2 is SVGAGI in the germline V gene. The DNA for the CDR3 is TGTGCCAGCAGTTACTCGTGGGAGGCTGGCTCCTCTGGGGCCAACGTCCTGACTTTC. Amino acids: CASSYSWEAGSSGANVLTF.

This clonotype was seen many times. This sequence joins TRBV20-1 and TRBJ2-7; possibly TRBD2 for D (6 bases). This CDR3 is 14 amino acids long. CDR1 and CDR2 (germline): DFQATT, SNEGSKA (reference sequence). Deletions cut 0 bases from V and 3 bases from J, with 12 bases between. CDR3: CSARDRVSGYEQYF. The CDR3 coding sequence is TGCAGTGCTAGAGATCGTGTTAGCGGCTACGAGCAGTACTTC.

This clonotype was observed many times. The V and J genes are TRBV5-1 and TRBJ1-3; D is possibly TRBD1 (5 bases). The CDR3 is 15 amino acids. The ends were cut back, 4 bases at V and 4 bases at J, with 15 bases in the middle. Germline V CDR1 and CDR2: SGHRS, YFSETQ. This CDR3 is CASSLDGTKGNTIYF. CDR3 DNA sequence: TGCGCCAGCAGCCTTGACGGGACCAAGGGAAACACCATATATTTT.

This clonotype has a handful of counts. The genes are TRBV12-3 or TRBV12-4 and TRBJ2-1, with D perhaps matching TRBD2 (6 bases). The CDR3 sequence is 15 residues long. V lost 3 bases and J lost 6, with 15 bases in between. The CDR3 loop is CASSFGDSMGNEQFF. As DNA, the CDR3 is TGTGCCAGCAGTTTTGGGGACTCAATGGGCAATGAGCAGTTCTTC.

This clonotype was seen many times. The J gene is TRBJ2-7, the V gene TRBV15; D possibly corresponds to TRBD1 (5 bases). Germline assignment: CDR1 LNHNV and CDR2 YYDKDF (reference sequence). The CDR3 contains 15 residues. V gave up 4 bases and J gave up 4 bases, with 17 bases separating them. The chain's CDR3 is CATSNVGQTLYEQYF. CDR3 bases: TGTGCCACCAGCAACGTGGGGCAGACCCTATACGAGCAGTACTTC.

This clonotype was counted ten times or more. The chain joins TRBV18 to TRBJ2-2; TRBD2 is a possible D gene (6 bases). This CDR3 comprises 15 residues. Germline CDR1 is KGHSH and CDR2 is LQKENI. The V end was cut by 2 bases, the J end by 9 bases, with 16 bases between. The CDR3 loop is CASSPGGAGRRELFF. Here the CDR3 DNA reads TGTGCCAGCTCACCAGGAGGGGCAGGTCGAAGGGAGCTGTTTTTT.

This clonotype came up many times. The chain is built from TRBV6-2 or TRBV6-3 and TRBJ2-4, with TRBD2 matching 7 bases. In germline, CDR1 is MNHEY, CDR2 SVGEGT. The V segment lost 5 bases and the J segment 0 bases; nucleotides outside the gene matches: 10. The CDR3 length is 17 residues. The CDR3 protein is CASSKPPGLLAKNIQYF. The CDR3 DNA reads TGTGCCAGCAGTAAACCCCCGGGACTACTAGCCAAAAACATTCAGTACTTC.

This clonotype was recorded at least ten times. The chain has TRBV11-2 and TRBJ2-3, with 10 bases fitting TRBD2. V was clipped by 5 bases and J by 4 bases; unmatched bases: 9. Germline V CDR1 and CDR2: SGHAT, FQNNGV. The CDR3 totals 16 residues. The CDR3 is CASSPWTSGGSDTQYF. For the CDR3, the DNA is TGTGCCAGCAGCCCCTGGACTAGCGGTGGCTCAGATACGCAGTATTTT.

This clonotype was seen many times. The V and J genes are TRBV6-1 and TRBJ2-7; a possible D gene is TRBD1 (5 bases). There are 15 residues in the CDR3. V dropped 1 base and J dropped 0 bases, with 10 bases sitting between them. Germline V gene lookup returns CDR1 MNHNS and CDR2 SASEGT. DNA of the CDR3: TGTGCCAGCAGTGAAGGGCAGGGCCTCTCCTACGAGCAGTACTTC. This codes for CASSEGQGLSYEQYF.

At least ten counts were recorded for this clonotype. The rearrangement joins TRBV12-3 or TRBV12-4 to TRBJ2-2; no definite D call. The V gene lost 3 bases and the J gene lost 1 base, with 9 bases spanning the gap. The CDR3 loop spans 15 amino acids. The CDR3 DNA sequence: TGTGCCAGCAGTTTCTTCGGGCAGAACACCGGGGAGCTGTTTTTT. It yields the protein CASSFFGQNTGELFF.

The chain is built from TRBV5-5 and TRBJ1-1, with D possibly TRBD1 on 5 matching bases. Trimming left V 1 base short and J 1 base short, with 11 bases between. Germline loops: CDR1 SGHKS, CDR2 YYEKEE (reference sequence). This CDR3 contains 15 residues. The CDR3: CASSLYDSPNTEAFF. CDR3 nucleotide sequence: TGTGCCAGCAGCTTGTACGACAGCCCGAACACTGAAGCTTTCTTT.

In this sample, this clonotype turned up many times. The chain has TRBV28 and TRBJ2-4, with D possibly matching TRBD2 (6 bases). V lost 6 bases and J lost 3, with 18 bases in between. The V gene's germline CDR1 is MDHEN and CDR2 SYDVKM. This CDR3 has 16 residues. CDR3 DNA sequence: TGTGCCAGCAGGGACTATCCCCCTTTTGGCAAAAACATTCAGTACTTC. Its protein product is CASRDYPPFGKNIQYF.